This T cell receptor (beta chain) was captured by sequencing in a study of OX40 agonist ivuxolimab in advanced cancers. Study-wide findings and caveats: Determination of antigen specificity was not performed for the expanded peripheral T cells. More expanded clones were found, on average, in CD8+ than in CD4+ T cells.

This clone is a singleton in its sample. Its antigen remains unknown. The CDR3 is 13 amino acids. Trimming took 0 bases from V and 5 from J, leaving 9 bases between them. Germline values: CDR1 SGHRS, CDR2 YFSETQ. The protocol was immunoSEQ multiplex PCR, while the TCRdb copy is restricted to in-frame clones and leaves out a portion. The sample comprises 45,000 to 65,000 clones, less than 85% of which are singletons, and roughly an eighth rests with the top ten. Sequenced here: CD4+ or CD8+ T cells sorted from blood, sampled in a trial of the OX40 agonist ivuxolimab. The clonotype was recovered from an adult with an advanced solid tumor such as melanoma, head and neck, liver or kidney cancer. The V and J genes are TRBV5-1 and TRBJ2-7; the D gene is possibly TRBD1 (5 bases). As DNA, the CDR3 is TGCGCCAGCAGCTTGGGCAGGGCGAACGAGCAGTACTTC. Residues: CASSLGRANEQYF. The full variable domain, in which reference TRBV5-1 and TRBJ2-7 provide the parts outside the CDR3, is KAGVTQTPRYLIKTRGQQVTLSCSPISGHRSVSWYQQTPGQGLQFLFEYFSETQRNKGNFPGRFSGRQFSNSRSEMNVSTLELGDSALYLCASSLGRANEQYFGPGTRLTVT.